This TCR beta chain appears in the sequencing data of a study of post-analysis software for immune sequencing data. Overall study findings and caveats: Multiple sclerosis patients showed significantly lower normalized Chao1 diversity than controls did. In patients, TRBV5-6, TRBV5-1 and TRBV20-1 belonged to five TRBV segments found more frequently than in controls.

With regard to this clonotype: The antigen remains undetermined.

The length of the CDR3 is 13 residues. The V and J ends lost 6 bases and 3 bases, in that order; junction bases with no gene match: 1. The authors incorporated unique molecular identifiers into the TCR beta cDNA libraries. Approximately 0.5 million cDNA molecules were recovered from an input of 1 to 10 million T cells. TCRdb re-derived calls from the PCR reads in MiXCR, one entry per CDR3 protein. The sample carries over 150,000 distinct CDR3 sequences, roughly 35% recorded once. This TCR came from a girl aged 10-17 years with multiple sclerosis. V and J are TRBV12-3 or TRBV12-4 and TRBJ1-2, with TRBD1 matching 10 bases. The sample here was blood, taken after autologous hematopoietic stem cell transplantation. CDR3: CASRGTGDYGYTF. The CDR3 nucleotides are TGTGCCAGCAGAGGGACAGGGGACTATGGCTACACCTTC.